These 6 T cell receptor beta chains originate from one sample sequenced in a study of T cell responses to AZD1222 COVID-19 vaccine. This table comes from immunoSEQ multiplex PCR, and its TCRdb copy is limited to in-frame clones, with some not included. The sample has 55,000 to 75,000 clones, roughly 89% seen once. The material sequenced was peripheral blood, taken on day 0 of AZD1222 vaccination. These receptors came from an adult in good health.

The chain is built from TRBV5-1 and TRBJ2-6; D remains ambiguous. Trimming removed 0 bases from V and 2 bases from J, with 6 bases in between. The CDR3 runs 15 residues. Germline V gene data show CDR1 as SGHRS and CDR2 as YFSETQ. The DNA of the CDR3 is TGCGCCAGCAGCTTGGATGGGGCTGGGGCCAACGTCCTGACTTTC. It translates to CASSLDGAGANVLTF.

This clone was observed once. One junction end disagrees with the germline gene, perhaps due to a read error. The rearrangement links TRBV19 to TRBJ2-7; 8 bases agree with TRBD2. Germline lookup yields CDR1 LNHDA and CDR2 SQIVND (reference sequence). There are 12 residues in the CDR3. DNA for the CDR3: TGTGCCAGTAGTATGGAGGGCGGGGGGCTCCTCTTC. It yields the protein CASSMEGGGLLF.

This chain links TRBV6-5 with TRBJ1-2; 9 bases map to TRBD1. The germline CDR1 and CDR2 sequences are MNHEY and SVGAGI. The V and J ends lost 6 bases and 2 bases, in that order; junction bases with no gene match: 7. The CDR3 contains 15 residues. CDR3 in amino acids: CASRGTGGRNYGYTF. CDR3 DNA: TGTGCCAGCAGGGGCACAGGGGGCCGAAACTATGGCTACACCTTC.

This clone was counted once. The V call is TRBV6-5, the J call TRBJ2-1; either TRBD1 or TRBD2 may fit D (5 bases each). The germline V and J ends were trimmed by 0 bases and 9 bases, with 18 bases remaining between them. The CDR3 has 16 residues. Germline CDR1 reads MNHEY; CDR2 reads SVGAGI. CDR3: CASSYSTAGSGSEQFF. The CDR3 DNA sequence: TGTGCCAGCAGTTACTCGACCGCAGGGAGTGGTAGTGAGCAGTTCTTC.

The chain combines TRBV30 with TRBJ2-1, with unresolved D. Germline-derived CDR1 and CDR2 are GTSNPN and SVGIG (reference sequence). There are 13 residues in the CDR3. Deletions cut 0 bases from V and 9 bases from J, with 12 bases between. The CDR3 DNA follows: TGTGCCTGGAGTGTACTTCCCCCGCGTGAGCAGTTCTTC. This sequence encodes CAWSVLPPREQFF.

The chain uses TRBV6-5 and TRBJ2-5, with D unclear. The CDR3 loop spans 14 amino acids. CDR1 and CDR2 from the germline V gene are MNHEY and SVGAGI. Trimming removed 0 bases at V and 4 bases at J, with 9 bases between. Here the CDR3 DNA reads TGTGCCAGCAGTTACTCGACGGGTACAGAGACCCAGTACTTC. Amino acid sequence: CASSYSTGTETQYF.